Described below is a single TCR beta chain sequence and its context. What it binds is not known. These data originate in a study of graft-versus-host responses after intestinal transplantation. Study at large: Anti-thymocyte globulin induction, then tacrolimus and steroids for roughly 3 years, went to all recipients.

This CDR3 has 15 residues. The V end was cut by 0 bases, the J end by 0 bases, with 8 bases between. The V gene's germline CDR1 is MNHEY and CDR2 SVGAGI. Regarding the study as a whole: GvH clones turned up in recipient marrow; some had shown up first in ileum or blood. The study found high graft-versus-host to host-versus-graft clonal ratios in allografts of patients with graft-donor T cell macrochimerism.

Assay: immunoSEQ multiplex PCR; the TCRdb copy retains only in-frame clones and omits some. The table shows about 9,500 clones, with 70% to 90% occurring only once. The sequence derives from a human patient who received an intestinal transplant, so some T cells may come from the graft donor. The chain has TRBV6-5 and TRBJ1-1; D not certain. Here the sequenced sample was PBMCs, taken about 240 days after intestinal transplant. This CDR3 reads CASSYSSGLNTEAFF. CDR3 DNA sequence: TGTGCCAGCAGTTACTCTTCAGGCCTGAACACTGAAGCTTTCTTT.